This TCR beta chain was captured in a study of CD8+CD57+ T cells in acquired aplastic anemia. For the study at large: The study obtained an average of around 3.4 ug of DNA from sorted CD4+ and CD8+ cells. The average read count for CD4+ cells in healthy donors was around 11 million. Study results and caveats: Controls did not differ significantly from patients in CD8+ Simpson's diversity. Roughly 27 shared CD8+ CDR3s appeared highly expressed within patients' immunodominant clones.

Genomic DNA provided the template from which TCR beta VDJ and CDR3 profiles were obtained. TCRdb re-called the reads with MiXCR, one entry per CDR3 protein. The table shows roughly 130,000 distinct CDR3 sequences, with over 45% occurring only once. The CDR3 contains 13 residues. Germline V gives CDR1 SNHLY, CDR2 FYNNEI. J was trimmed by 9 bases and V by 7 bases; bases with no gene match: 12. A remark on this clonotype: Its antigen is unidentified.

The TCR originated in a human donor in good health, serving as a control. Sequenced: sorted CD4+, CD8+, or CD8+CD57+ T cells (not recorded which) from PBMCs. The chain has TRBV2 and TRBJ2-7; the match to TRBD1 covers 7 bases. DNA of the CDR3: TGTGCCAGCAATCGGGACAGAGATGCCGGGCAGTACTTC. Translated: CASNRDRDAGQYF.